The 8 T cell receptor beta chains presented below share a single source sample, sequenced in a study of blood T cell repertoires in COVID-19. TCRdb's copy holds only in-frame clones and misses some; the assay was immunoSEQ multiplex PCR. The table has some 520,000 clones, 80% to 90% seen once. The sample taken for sequencing was peripheral blood. The receptor source for this set is a man younger than 30 with COVID-19, enrolled during active disease.

The V gene is TRBV13, the J gene TRBJ2-7; 7 nucleotides line up with TRBD2. In germline, CDR1 is PRHDT, CDR2 FYEKMQ (reference sequence). The CDR3 spans 11 residues. V was clipped by 5 bases and J by 8 bases; unmatched bases: 3. The CDR3 loop is CASSREVQQYF. CDR3 bases: TGTGCCAGCAGCCGGGAGGTTCAGCAGTACTTC.

For this clone: Other DNA sequences within the sample encode an identical CDR3. The chain has TRBV19 and TRBJ1-5; TRBD1 agrees at 8 bases. The CDR3 contains 15 residues. Germline CDR1 is LNHDA and CDR2 is SQIVND (reference sequence). J gave up 4 bases and V 6 bases, and 8 bases lay outside the gene matches. The CDR3 protein is CASSTDRGGNQPQHF. The CDR3 DNA reads TGTGCCAGTAGCACCGACAGGGGAGGTAATCAGCCCCAGCATTTT.

This chain uses TRBV11-3 with TRBJ2-1, with TRBD2 identical over 10 bases. CDR1 and CDR2 (germline): SGHNT, YENEEA. The V gene end was trimmed by 3 bases and the J gene end by 8 bases; junction bases not matched to a gene: 7. This CDR3 has 15 residues. This CDR3 is CASSLGPSGGDEQFF. The CDR3 coding sequence is TGTGCCAGCAGCTTGGGACCTAGCGGGGGCGATGAGCAGTTCTTC.

The rearrangement links TRBV30 to TRBJ1-1; the D is unclear. The V gene's germline CDR1 is GTSNPN and CDR2 SVGIG (reference sequence). The germline V and J ends were trimmed by 1 base and 2 bases, with 8 bases remaining between them. The CDR3 is 13 amino acids. The CDR3 protein is CAWSGQSNTEAFF. DNA for the CDR3: TGTGCCTGGAGTGGACAATCCAACACTGAAGCTTTCTTT.

The CDR3 coding sequence is TGCGCCAGCAGCCTAGGACAGGGGGTCAACGAGCAGTACTTC. It is translated as CASSLGQGVNEQYF. The rearrangement links TRBV5-1 to TRBJ2-7; TRBD1 matches 10 bases. Per the germline V gene, CDR1 is SGHRS and CDR2 is YFSETQ. CDR3 length: 14 residues. J lost 5 bases, V lost 4 bases, and 6 bases had no gene match.

CDR3 loop: CAWTSDRVTEAFF. In nucleotides, the CDR3 is TGTGCCTGGACTTCGGACAGGGTCACTGAAGCTTTCTTT. The chain combines TRBV30 with TRBJ1-1; 8 positions match TRBD1. This CDR3 is built from 13 residues. The V gene's germline CDR1 is GTSNPN and CDR2 SVGIG (reference sequence). V shed 4 bases and J 4 bases; nucleotides not matched to a gene: 5.

V and J are TRBV9 and TRBJ1-1, with a possible D match to TRBD1 (5 bases). CDR1 and CDR2 from the germline V gene are SGDLS and YYNGEE. The V and J ends lost 0 bases and 1 base respectively, with 10 bases between them. This CDR3 comprises 15 residues. Here the CDR3 reads CASSVGGLANTEAFF. The CDR3 DNA reads TGTGCCAGCAGCGTAGGGGGACTGGCGAACACTGAAGCTTTCTTT.

The V call is TRBV5-1, the J call TRBJ2-3; D perhaps matches TRBD2 (5 bases). This CDR3 is built from 12 residues. Deletions cut 4 bases from V and 6 bases from J, with 9 bases between. The germline V gene has CDR1 SGHRS and CDR2 YFSETQ. The CDR3 DNA is TGCGCCAGCAGCGCGGGTGTGGATACGCAGTATTTT. As protein: CASSAGVDTQYF.